This TCR beta chain was sequenced in a study of blood T cell repertoires in COVID-19. As for the study in general: Samples representing acute and convalescent COVID-19 were sourced from the United States, Italy and Spain. T cells, B-cell-depleted T cells, or PBMCs provided the cDNA or gDNA that served as material.

Authors' analysis steps: Researchers report that nucleated cell counts were estimated from reference gene primer amplification. Data came from immunoSEQ multiplex PCR; TCRdb stores just in-frame clones and leaves some out. V, J and clone size reflect that table, while D and trimming were determined from the DNA. This repertoire shows 150,000 or so clones, approximately 85% found once; its top ten account for roughly 8%. Seattle researchers signed up patients amid active infection and tracked them longitudinally. The receptor was isolated from a woman aged 55-69 years with COVID-19, enrolled during active disease. The source material was peripheral blood.

For the CDR3, the DNA is TGTGCCAGCAGCTGGGCCGGGACTCAAGGAGGGGAGCTGTTTTTT. As protein: CASSWAGTQGGELFF. The chain is built from TRBV11-3 and TRBJ2-2, with D possibly TRBD2 on 6 matching bases. V lost 4 bases, J lost 8 bases, and 17 bases lay in between. CDR1 and CDR2 from the germline V gene are SGHNT and YENEEA. The CDR3 has 15 residues.